Sequencing of this T cell receptor beta chain was carried out in a study of cytomegalovirus exposure and HLA in healthy donors. The study ran its PCR with 60 Vbeta and 13 Jbeta primers. TCRdb's table, derived via immunoSEQ multiplex PCR, lists solely in-frame clones and lacks some. This table has about 140,000 clones, 75% to 85% appearing once. The CDR3 is 16 amino acids. V lost 8 bases to trimming and J lost 4 bases, with 23 bases between them. Germline assignment: CDR1 MDHEN and CDR2 SYDVKM. The clonotype comes from a man aged 50 or older in good health and CMV-seronegative. V usage is TRBV28 and J usage is TRBJ2-5; a weak D match, TRBD2 (7 bases). The specimen sequenced was PBMCs. The CDR3 protein is CASYSLSARGGETQYF. CDR3 sequence (DNA): TGTGCCAGCTACAGTTTATCCGCGAGGGGGGGAGAGACCCAGTACTTC.